Below, 28 T cell receptor beta chains from the same sample are listed, as sequenced in a study of regulatory T cells in long-lasting Graves disease. The time point here: newly diagnosed GD, antithyroid drugs for less than 3 months. RNA from PBMCs was the source of the TCR library. Arm-PCR of CDR3 regions and iRepertoire HTBI primers were the basis on which TCR beta libraries were built. Each CDR3 protein is one row after TCRdb ran MiXCR on the multiplex PCR reads. Here the sample spans more than 300,000 distinct CDR3 sequences, around 16% being singletons. These sequences were also reported in another study, on T cells in Graves' hyperthyroidism and ophthalmopathy.

The sequences come from peripheral blood mononuclear cells (PBMCs), collected at new diagnosis, from a patient treated with antithyroid drugs. These TCRs come from a woman between 18 and 29 years old with Graves disease.

The chain carries TRBV19 and TRBJ2-2; no clear D. Germline CDR1 reads LNHDA; CDR2 reads SQIVND (reference sequence). This CDR3 contains 17 residues. With 5 bases removed from V and 0 bases from J, the gap between germline ends came to 16 bases. The CDR3 protein is CASSRRRVPANTGELFF. CDR3 coding DNA: TGTGCCAGTAGTCGACGCAGAGTGCCCGCGAACACCGGGGAGCTGTTTTTT.

This clonotype appeared a few times. The chain joins TRBV12-3 or TRBV12-4 to TRBJ1-2; D uncertain. The CDR3 runs 13 residues. V lost 6 bases to trimming and J lost 4 bases, with 12 bases between them. Here the CDR3 reads CASRETPFYGYTF. Written as DNA, the CDR3 is TGTGCCAGCAGGGAAACACCTTTCTATGGCTACACCTTC.

This clonotype has ten or more counts. The chain joins TRBV29-1 to TRBJ2-5; 10 nucleotides agree with TRBD1. The CDR3 is 16 residues long. Germline CDR1 reads SQVTM; CDR2 reads ANQGSEA. V lost 0 bases to trimming and J lost 5 bases; unmatched junction nucleotides: 9. This CDR3 reads CSVEDPDRGRQETQYF. CDR3 DNA sequence: TGCAGCGTTGAAGACCCGGACAGGGGGAGGCAGGAGACCCAGTACTTC.

This clonotype was recorded many times. CDR3 sequence: CASSPPKGVGNEKLFF. The CDR3 DNA reads as TGTGCCAGCTCACCACCGAAGGGGGTCGGTAATGAAAAACTGTTTTTT. The genes are TRBV18 and TRBJ1-4, with D possibly matching TRBD1 (6 bases). Trimming took off 0 bases at V and 4 bases at J, with 12 bases between the two ends. The length of the CDR3 is 16 residues. Germline lookup yields CDR1 KGHSH and CDR2 LQKENI.

This clonotype appeared many times. The chain uses TRBV10-3 and TRBJ1-5; possibly TRBD1 for D (6 bases). The CDR3 has 14 residues. Trimming pared 6 bases from V and 1 base from J, leaving 10 bases between. CDR1 is ENHRY and CDR2 is SYGVKD in the germline V gene. In DNA, the CDR3 is TGTGCCATCAGAAGAGGGGGAAGCAATCAGCCCCAGCATTTT. Its protein is CAIRRGGSNQPQHF.

This clonotype was observed at least ten times. CDR3 bases: TGCGCCAGCAGCTTGGGAGTAGAGGGGTCGGATACGCAGTATTTT. This codes for CASSLGVEGSDTQYF. This rearrangement joins TRBV5-1 to TRBJ2-3; D is possibly TRBD1 or TRBD2 (5 bases each). Germline CDR1 reads SGHRS; CDR2 reads YFSETQ. V was pared by 0 bases and J by 6 bases, with 14 bases between. This CDR3 has 15 amino acids. Full variable domain (outside the CDR3, taken from reference TRBV5-1 and TRBJ2-3): KAGVTQTPRYLIKTRGQQVTLSCSPISGHRSVSWYQQTPGQGLQFLFEYFSETQRNKGNFPGRFSGRQFSNSRSEMNVSTLELGDSALYLCASSLGVEGSDTQYFGPGTRLTVL.

This clonotype has only a few counts. A much larger clone is a single base away; this may be a read error. CDR3 amino acids: CASSRGQGWDNERFF. In DNA, the CDR3 is TGTGCCAGCAGCCGGGGACAGGGGTGGGACAATGAGCGGTTCTTC. V is TRBV3-1 and J is TRBJ2-1; TRBD1 agrees at 10 bases. CDR1 is LGHDT and CDR2 is YNNKEL in the germline V gene (reference sequence). CDR3 size: 15 residues.

This chain connects TRBV27 to TRBJ1-2; TRBD1 is a possible D gene (5 bases). CDR3 length: 15 amino acids. Germline CDR1 is MNHEY and CDR2 is SMNVEV (reference sequence). Between the trimmed V and J ends, which lost 4 bases and 2 bases, there was a span of 14 bases. The CDR3 is CASSSDPGLNYGYTF. The CDR3 bases are TGTGCCAGCAGTTCTGACCCGGGGCTAAACTATGGCTACACCTTC.

This CDR3 is CASSHRLAGAYNEQFF. DNA of the CDR3: TGTGCCAGCAGCCACAGACTAGCGGGAGCTTACAATGAGCAGTTCTTC. The chain carries TRBV7-3 and TRBJ2-1, with 12 bases matching TRBD2. The germline CDR1 and CDR2 sequences are SGHTA and FQGTGA. The CDR3 contains 16 residues. V lost 5 bases to trimming and J lost 4 bases; unmatched junction nucleotides: 6.

The chain is built from TRBV7-9 and TRBJ1-2; 9 bases match TRBD1. The length of the CDR3 is 15 residues. The V gene's germline CDR1 is SEHNR and CDR2 FQNEAQ (reference sequence). The junction had 6 bases not matched to a gene; V was cut back by 1 base and J by 6 bases. CDR3 sequence (DNA): TGTGCCAGCAGCTTAGTGGGACAGGGCAGCGATGGCTACACCTTC. As protein: CASSLVGQGSDGYTF.

This clonotype was picked up many times. The chain links TRBV6-1 to TRBJ1-2; 10 bases match TRBD1. CDR1 is MNHNS, CDR2 SASEGT, per germline. The CDR3 is made up of 14 amino acids. The ends lost 8 bases at V and 4 bases at J; junction bases unmatched: 7. The CDR3 loop is CASSSRDRGYGYTF. The CDR3 nucleotides read TGTGCCAGCTCCTCCAGGGACAGGGGCTATGGCTACACCTTC.

The chain is built from TRBV27 and TRBJ2-7; 8 bases match TRBD2. Trimming at V came to 6 bases and at J to 6 bases, leaving 1 base not matched to a gene. The CDR3 is 11 residues long. Per the germline V gene, CDR1 is MNHEY and CDR2 is SMNVEV (reference sequence). This chain's CDR3 is CASRAGAEQYF. CDR3 DNA: TGTGCCAGCAGAGCGGGAGCCGAGCAGTACTTC.

This clonotype has at least ten counts. This chain uses TRBV3-1 with TRBJ1-6; D might be TRBD1 (5 bases). Germline V gene lookup returns CDR1 LGHDT and CDR2 YNNKEL (reference sequence). V lost 1 base to trimming and J lost 3 bases, with 13 bases between them. The CDR3 spans 17 residues. CDR3 loop: CASSQGPSQGYNSPLHF. The CDR3 DNA is TGTGCCAGCAGCCAAGGCCCCAGCCAGGGCTATAATTCACCCCTCCACTTT.

On this clonotype: This is likely an artifact of a read error, given a far larger clone one base away. The CDR3 DNA reads as TGTGCCAGCAGTGAAGGCCTCTCCAATGAGCGGTTCTTC. This translates into CASSEGLSNERFF. The chain has TRBV2 and TRBJ2-5, with D tentatively TRBD2 (5 bases). Per germline, CDR1 SNHLY and CDR2 FYNNEI. The CDR3 runs to 13 residues.

This clonotype occurred many times. CDR3 amino acids: CAWSVRDLAFF. In DNA form, the CDR3 reads TGTGCCTGGAGTGTACGGGACTTAGCTTTCTTT. The chain recombines TRBV30 with TRBJ1-1; the D gene is possibly TRBD1 (5 bases). The CDR3 is made up of 11 amino acids. Germline V gene data show CDR1 as GTSNPN and CDR2 as SVGIG (reference sequence). The V end was cut by 0 bases, the J end by 10 bases, with 9 bases between.

The table lists this clonotype with many counts. The chain recombines TRBV12-3 or TRBV12-4 with TRBJ2-1, with D perhaps matching TRBD2 (7 bases). Trimming stripped 1 base from V and 9 bases from J, with 19 bases between. The CDR3 spans 16 residues. The DNA of the CDR3 is TGTGCCAGCAGTTTAGAACGACTAGCTAGGGGGGTTGAGCAGTTCTTC. The encoded protein is CASSLERLARGVEQFF.

This clonotype has a handful of counts. CDR3 nucleotide sequence: TGTGCCAGCAGGGTAGATGGACTAGCGGGGGGAGAGACCCAGTACTTC. This gives the protein CASRVDGLAGGETQYF. This chain joins TRBV6-1 and TRBJ2-5, with 14 positions matching TRBD2. From germline, CDR1 is MNHNS and CDR2 SASEGT. CDR3 length: 16 residues. Trimming removed 6 bases from V and 4 bases from J; junction bases left unmatched: 7.

This clonotype was observed at least ten times. The chain carries TRBV28 and TRBJ2-7; 10 nucleotides agree with TRBD2. The CDR3 runs 20 residues. Germline loops: CDR1 MDHEN, CDR2 SYDVKM. With 2 bases clipped from V and 3 bases from J, the junction kept 19 bases outside the gene matches. The CDR3 loop reads CASSLLLRALAGVKVYEQYF. CDR3 sequence (DNA): TGTGCCAGCAGTTTACTTCTCAGGGCGCTAGCGGGAGTGAAAGTCTACGAGCAGTACTTC.

This clonotype was found many times. The rearrangement links TRBV28 to TRBJ1-6; D is unclear. Trimming cost V 6 bases and J 7 bases, with 13 bases left between them. Germline CDR1 is MDHEN and CDR2 is SYDVKM. The CDR3 covers 14 residues. This chain's CDR3 is CASSPPAENSPLHF. The CDR3 nucleotides are TGTGCCAGCAGCCCCCCAGCGGAAAATTCACCCCTCCACTTT.

This clonotype showed up many times. The V and J genes are TRBV5-1 and TRBJ2-1, with TRBD1 identical over 9 bases. Trimming removed 0 bases from V and 7 bases from J; junction bases left unmatched: 5. Per germline, CDR1 SGHRS and CDR2 YFSETQ. The CDR3 extends over 15 amino acids. The CDR3 reads CASSLETGGWNEQFF. CDR3 DNA sequence: TGCGCCAGCAGCTTGGAGACAGGGGGTTGGAATGAGCAGTTCTTC.

The chain recombines TRBV29-1 with TRBJ2-7; TRBD1 aligns across 9 bases. CDR1 and CDR2 (germline): SQVTM, ANQGSEA. With V trimmed by 8 bases and J by 6 bases, 14 bases remained unmatched. CDR3 length: 14 residues. The CDR3 DNA sequence: TGCAGCACCCTTTCGGGACAGGGTCTGGGCGAGCAGTACTTC. It codes for CSTLSGQGLGEQYF.

The sample holds a few counts of this clonotype. The rearrangement uses TRBV5-4 and TRBJ2-5, with D possibly being TRBD1 (6 bases). Germline V gene lookup returns CDR1 SGHNT and CDR2 YYREEE (reference sequence). The V end lost 3 bases, the J end lost 4 bases, and 16 bases lay between the germline ends. CDR3 size: 15 residues. The CDR3 coding sequence is TGTGCCAGCAGCTCCTCACAGGGTGTCCGAGAGACCCAGTACTTC. As protein: CASSSSQGVRETQYF.

This clonotype occurred many times. This sequence joins TRBV18 and TRBJ1-1, with unresolved D. The V end was cut by 2 bases, the J end by 3 bases, with 7 bases between. From germline, CDR1 is KGHSH and CDR2 LQKENI. The CDR3 covers 13 residues. The CDR3 here is CASSPGIDTEAFF. For the CDR3, the DNA is TGTGCCAGCTCACCAGGGATAGACACTGAAGCTTTCTTT.

The CDR3 loop reads CATSDIAPSDTQYF. The CDR3, as DNA: TGTGCCACCAGTGATATTGCTCCGTCAGATACGCAGTATTTT. The chain links TRBV24-1 to TRBJ2-3; D gene uncertain. V was pared by 3 bases and J by 4 bases, with 10 bases between. This CDR3 comprises 14 residues. CDR1 and CDR2 from the germline V gene are KGHDR and SFDVKD.

This clonotype was observed many times. One junction end disagrees with the germline gene, perhaps due to a read error. The rearrangement uses TRBV11-2 and TRBJ2-1; D call uncertain. Germline-derived CDR1 and CDR2 are SGHAT and FQNNGV. The CDR3 sequence is 14 residues long. The CDR3 DNA is TGTGCCAGCAGCTTAGGACACTCCAACAATGAGCAGTTCTTC. This gives the protein CASSLGHSNNEQFF.

There are many counts of this clonotype. V and J are TRBV10-1 and TRBJ1-1; D gene uncertain. The CDR3 has 14 amino acids. CDR1 is WNHNN, CDR2 SYGVQD, per germline (reference sequence). V was shortened by 6 bases and J by 0 bases, with 11 bases between the two germline ends. The CDR3 nucleotides read TGCGCCAGCAGCCCCGGTAGGGTGAACACTGAAGCTTTCTTT. This gives the protein CASSPGRVNTEAFF.

This clonotype was counted between two and nine times. The chain couples TRBV19 to TRBJ1-4; D is perhaps TRBD1 (5 bases). CDR1 and CDR2 (germline): LNHDA, SQIVND (reference sequence). The CDR3 has 15 residues. Deletions cut 3 bases from V and 8 bases from J, with 16 bases between. The CDR3, as DNA: TGTGCCAGTAGTATTGGGGCAGGAGATAGAGAAAAACTGTTTTTT. It codes for CASSIGAGDREKLFF.

The chain links TRBV18 to TRBJ1-1; D is unresolved. V lost 1 base, J lost 5 bases, and 17 bases lay in between. CDR1 is KGHSH and CDR2 is LQKENI in the germline V gene. The length of the CDR3 is 16 residues. In DNA, the CDR3 is TGTGCCAGCTCACCACGGGAAGTGAGAGGGAGGACTGAAGCTTTCTTT. It encodes CASSPREVRGRTEAFF.